This T cell receptor beta chain was sequenced for a study of tumor-infiltrating lymphocytes in primary liver carcinoma (dated by TCRdb to about 2017). At the level of the whole study: Surgical resection was performed in China between November 2015 and early 2016 on roughly 5 patients with histopathologically diagnosed primary liver carcinoma. The five patients, three men and two women aged 30 to 69 years, had hepatocellular carcinoma (four) or combined HCC and intrahepatic cholangiocarcinoma (one). The five patients had tumors staged T1-T3 N0M0, with maximum diameters ranging from about 4.2 to 10 cm. Each sample produced about 3.5 to 7.13 million productive TCRbeta reads, and read depth showed no significant difference between tissue types. Across five regions of each liver tumor, along with adjacent normal tissue and blood, the study brought together TCRbeta repertoire sequencing, expression microarrays and whole-exome sequencing. A total of roughly 35 specimens from 5 patients underwent TCRbeta repertoire sequencing, comprising 25 or so tumor regions, 5 adjacent noncancerous liver tissues and 5 peripheral blood samples. High reproducibility was observed for the technical replicate repertoires, with mean shared-clone rates approximately 0.9 and correlation coefficients above 0.95.

Overall results and qualifications from the work: Comparison of CD4+ and CD8+ T cell repertoires was precluded by the use of bulk unsorted samples. With just five patients in the study, the authors point out that the findings should be validated in a larger study. The top 250 clones made up a significantly larger repertoire fraction in tumors than in blood (p = 0.039). Consistent with antigen-driven expansion, pairs of tumor regions showed higher repertoire overlap (mean approximately 35%) than either tumor-adjacent pairs (about 17%) or tumor-blood pairs (around 14%). Only the TCR beta chain was sequenced, so true repertoire diversity is likely underestimated because unpaired alpha chains were not captured.

From cysteine to phenylalanine, the CDR3 is 15 amino acids long. This entry keeps only the CDR3 DNA: 45 bases, framed from base 1. The CDR1 and CDR2 encoded by the germline V gene (reference sequence) are MNHNY and SVGAGI. A distance of 14 bases separates the germline ends of V and J, which lose 8 bases and 0 bases respectively. TCRbeta-specific cDNA was reverse-transcribed from 500 ng total RNA using a constant-region primer and ProtoScript II reverse transcriptase. The TCRbeta libraries were prepared through three rounds of nested multiplex PCR following a slightly modified ARM-PCR procedure. The first two PCR rounds used multiplex TRBV1-TRBV30 forward primers with a Cbeta reverse primer, each for about 10 cycles. Sample barcodes and Illumina adapters were added in a final 25-cycle PCR using Deep VentR polymerase. Before sequencing, amplicons between 200 and 500 bp were purified from gel using a QIAquick gel extraction kit. The TCRbeta amplicons were sequenced with 250-bp paired-end reads on an Illumina HiSeq 2500. Regarding the original processing steps: Quality trimming of reads was performed with Trimmomatic v0.33, and paired reads were merged with FLASH v1.2.11 so that full CDR3 sequences could be recovered. MiGEC v1.2.1b assigned V, D and J germline segments to the rearranged TCRbeta sequences. VDJtools v1.0.0 computed clonotype statistics and Shannon-Wiener diversity indices. To cut down on sampling bias, every analysis after diversity analysis relied on just the 250 most abundant clonotypes from each sample. TCRdb ran its own pipeline on the public reads, namely fastp trimming at Q25 and MiXCR clone calling, and kept in-frame beta chains. Rows merge per CDR3 protein into single entries with the most common DNA and genes. V and J calls and clone size were set by TCRdb, not the authors. Across this sample there are roughly 330,000 distinct CDR3 sequences, with 65% seen only once. Together, the top ten hold under 8.5% of the sample.

This clonotype has at least ten counts. Its antigen has not been determined. Per-base quality was not reported, and no clone a single base away is much larger than it. Blood RNA was extracted from unsorted whole blood using TRIzol reagent, and germline DNA was obtained with the DNeasy Blood & Tissue kit. Chronic HBV infection was present in the patients, and the patients were treatment-naive at sampling. Before surgery, approximately 4 milliliters of peripheral blood were drawn into K2EDTA tubes. The TCR sequence derives from a man aged 40-49 years with primary liver carcinoma and hepatitis B virus infection. Here the chain combines TRBV6-6 and TRBJ1-5; no D gene is confidently identified. Sequenced input: peripheral blood. The CDR3 protein is CASPRGSYSNQPQHF. The nucleotides are TGTGCCAGCCCAAGAGGGTCTTATAGCAATCAGCCCCAGCATTTT.